This T cell receptor beta chain stems from a study of blood T cell repertoires in COVID-19. Libraries were prepared by immunoSEQ multiplex PCR; TCRdb keeps only in-frame clonotypes and omits some of them. This sample has around 120,000 clones, with around 79% found just once. The V end lost 0 bases, the J end lost 7 bases, and 10 bases lay between the germline ends. Germline assignment: CDR1 GTSNPN and CDR2 SVGIG (reference sequence). CDR3 length equals 12 residues. What was sequenced was peripheral blood. The clonotype comes from a man aged 50 or older with acute or convalescent COVID-19. This chain joins TRBV30 and TRBJ2-7; possibly TRBD2 for D (6 bases). CDR3 loop: CAWSVHGGEQYF. In DNA form, the CDR3 reads TGTGCCTGGAGTGTACATGGGGGGGAGCAGTACTTC. Together with reference TRBV30 and TRBJ2-7, the CDR3 gives the full variable domain: SQTIHQWPATLVQPVGSPLSLECTVEGTSNPNLYWYRQAAGRGLQLLFYSVGIGQISSEVPQNLSASRPQDRQFILSSKKLLLSDSGFYLCAWSVHGGEQYFGPGTRLTVT.